Presented here are 21 T cell receptor beta chains from one specimen sequenced in a study of OX40 agonist ivuxolimab in advanced cancers. This table comes from immunoSEQ multiplex PCR, and its TCRdb copy is limited to in-frame clones, with some not included. The sample lists around 80,000 clones, roughly 90% occurring once. Sample: CD4+ or CD8+ T cells sorted from blood, taken in a trial of the OX40 agonist ivuxolimab. The receptors shown here come from an adult with an advanced solid tumor such as melanoma, head and neck, liver or kidney cancer.

This sequence joins TRBV11-2 and TRBJ1-1; D is uncertain. CDR1 SGHAT and CDR2 FQNNGV come from the germline V gene. CDR3 size: 15 residues. Deletions cut 4 bases from V and 6 bases from J, with 18 bases between. CDR3 in amino acids: CASSSPRRHPAEAFF. Here the CDR3 DNA reads TGTGCCAGCAGCTCCCCCCGAAGACATCCCGCTGAAGCTTTCTTT.

The rearrangement links TRBV5-5 to TRBJ2-7; D call uncertain. CDR3 length: 14 amino acids. The V end was cut by 0 bases, the J end by 0 bases, with 7 bases between. Germline CDR1 is SGHKS and CDR2 is YYEKEE (reference sequence). CDR3 residues: CASSLGPGSYEQYF. The CDR3 nucleotides read TGTGCCAGCAGCTTGGGTCCAGGCTCCTACGAGCAGTACTTC.

This chain joins TRBV19 and TRBJ2-2; 7 bases agree with TRBD1. Germline lookup yields CDR1 LNHDA and CDR2 SQIVND (reference sequence). There are 14 residues in the CDR3. V trimming: 9 bases; J trimming: 7 bases; junction bases outside the gene matches: 11. CDR3 in amino acids: CASRSGGGSGELFF. The DNA of the CDR3 is TGTGCCAGCCGTTCAGGGGGTGGTAGCGGGGAGCTGTTTTTT.

V is TRBV6-6 and J is TRBJ1-5; maybe TRBD1 (6 bases). V lost 6 bases to trimming and J lost 4 bases, with 13 bases between them. Looked up from germline, CDR1 is MNHNY and CDR2 is SVGAGI (reference sequence). This CDR3 is built from 14 residues. The CDR3 DNA reads TGTGCCAGCAGCGGTGGACAGCTAAATCAGCCCCAGCATTTT. It codes for CASSGGQLNQPQHF.

The chain employs TRBV4-1 and TRBJ2-7; possibly TRBD2 for D (6 bases). Deletions cut 0 bases from V and 6 bases from J, with 15 bases between. There are 15 residues in the CDR3. Germline values: CDR1 MGHRA, CDR2 YSYEKL. CDR3 in amino acids: CASSQEGTGVPEQYF. The CDR3 nucleotides read TGCGCCAGCAGCCAAGAGGGGACGGGGGTCCCCGAGCAGTACTTC.

This clone was seen once. This rearrangement joins TRBV9 to TRBJ2-3; a possible D gene is TRBD1 (6 bases). This CDR3 spans 16 amino acids. V dropped 1 base and J dropped 0 bases, with 12 bases sitting between them. The germline V gene has CDR1 SGDLS and CDR2 YYNGEE. The CDR3 reads CASSVRGYPSTDTQYF. The CDR3 DNA sequence: TGTGCCAGCAGCGTAAGGGGGTACCCTAGCACAGATACGCAGTATTTT.

This sequence joins TRBV13 and TRBJ2-1, with D perhaps TRBD2 (6 bases). The V end lost 1 base, the J end lost 9 bases, and 7 bases lay between the germline ends. Germline assignment: CDR1 PRHDT and CDR2 FYEKMQ (reference sequence). The CDR3 length is 12 residues. The CDR3 loop reads CASSLVGGEQFF. Here the CDR3 DNA reads TGTGCCAGCAGCTTAGTCGGGGGTGAGCAGTTCTTC.

The CDR3 DNA is TGTGCCAGCAGCGAGCAGGGCTCCTACAATGAGCAGTTCTTC. Encoded protein: CASSEQGSYNEQFF. The J gene is TRBJ2-1, the V gene TRBV27, with TRBD1 as a possible D gene (5 bases). Trimming shortened V by 6 bases and J by 0 bases, and 9 bases separated the two germline ends. The CDR3 has 14 amino acids. CDR1 is MNHEY, CDR2 SMNVEV, per germline (reference sequence).

The chain joins TRBV7-6 to TRBJ2-7; unclear D gene. This CDR3 has 13 amino acids. Germline-derived CDR1 and CDR2 are SGHVS and FNYEAQ. The V end lost 1 base, the J end lost 3 bases, and 7 bases lay between the germline ends. CDR3 DNA: TGTGCCAGCAGCTTAGGGCCAGACTACGAGCAGTACTTC. Protein: CASSLGPDYEQYF.

This chain uses TRBV6-5 with TRBJ2-7; D is uncertain. This CDR3 has 14 residues. Germline CDR1 is MNHEY and CDR2 is SVGAGI. V was shortened by 0 bases and J by 2 bases, with 8 bases between the two germline ends. CDR3 region: CASSYSAEAYEQYF. The CDR3 nucleotides are TGTGCCAGCAGTTACTCTGCAGAGGCCTACGAGCAGTACTTC.

V gene TRBV10-3 combines with J gene TRBJ2-7; either TRBD1 or TRBD2 may fit D (5 bases each). Germline CDR1 and CDR2: ENHRY and SYGVKD. Trimming cost V 4 bases and J 2 bases, with 24 bases left between them. CDR3 size: 18 residues. DNA for the CDR3: TGTGCCATCAGTGTCACCTTGAGAGAGGGAAGGGGAACCTACGAGCAGTACTTC. This sequence encodes CAISVTLREGRGTYEQYF.

The chain couples TRBV7-2 to TRBJ2-7; a possible D gene is TRBD2 (7 bases). Germline loops: CDR1 SGHTA, CDR2 FQGNSA. Trimming took 6 bases from V and 2 from J, leaving 11 bases between them. The CDR3 is 13 residues long. The CDR3 spells CASRGGDPYEQYF. The CDR3 coding sequence is TGTGCCAGCAGAGGGGGGGACCCCTACGAGCAGTACTTC.

This chain links TRBV27 with TRBJ2-1, with 8 bases aligning to TRBD2. The germline gives CDR1 MNHEY, CDR2 SMNVEV (reference sequence). The CDR3 is 15 residues long. The J segment lost 10 bases and the V segment lost 5 bases, leaving 13 bases of the junction unmatched. CDR3 sequence: CASSRQVGGAWEQFF. CDR3 nucleotides: TGTGCCAGCAGTAGGCAGGTCGGGGGGGCGTGGGAGCAGTTCTTC.

This chain connects TRBV11-2 to TRBJ2-1; unclear D gene. The CDR3 contains 11 residues. V gave up 10 bases and J gave up 9 bases, with 13 bases separating them. Germline-derived CDR1 and CDR2 are SGHAT and FQNNGV. The CDR3 DNA is TGTGCCACCGCCGCGATAGGTGAGCAGTTCTTC. Its translation is CATAAIGEQFF.

The chain combines TRBV7-9 with TRBJ2-7, with a weak D call TRBD2 (6 bases). This CDR3 spans 14 amino acids. V dropped 5 bases and J dropped 2 bases, with 13 bases sitting between them. CDR1 SEHNR and CDR2 FQNEAQ come from the germline V gene (reference sequence). DNA of the CDR3: TGTGCCAGCAGCGCCTCGGAGGGGACCTACGAGCAGTACTTC. The encoded protein is CASSASEGTYEQYF.

This chain uses TRBV7-2 with TRBJ2-1; D gene ambiguous. Germline CDR1 reads SGHTA; CDR2 reads FQGNSA. V lost 1 base and J lost 6, with 7 bases in between. This CDR3 region has 13 residues. The CDR3 spells CASSLGQFNEQFF. The CDR3, as DNA: TGTGCCAGCAGCTTAGGGCAATTCAATGAGCAGTTCTTC.

The chain is built from TRBV9 and TRBJ2-1; D is perhaps TRBD1 (5 bases). This CDR3 has 12 residues. Per germline, CDR1 SGDLS and CDR2 YYNGEE. V dropped 2 bases and J dropped 7 bases, with 7 bases sitting between them. The CDR3 DNA reads TGTGCCAGCAGCGTCAGGGTAAATGAGCAGTTCTTC. It codes for CASSVRVNEQFF.

The rearrangement joins TRBV4-1 to TRBJ2-7, with D possibly matching TRBD2 (7 bases). V was pared by 4 bases and J by 0 bases, with 16 bases between. Germline V gene data show CDR1 as MGHRA and CDR2 as YSYEKL. The CDR3 has 16 residues. The CDR3: CASSLASGDNSYEQYF. The CDR3 region has the DNA TGCGCCAGCAGCCTCGCCAGCGGGGACAACTCCTACGAGCAGTACTTC.

The V gene is TRBV4-2, the J gene TRBJ2-1, with D possibly being TRBD2 (5 bases). The ends were cut back, 0 bases at V and 5 bases at J, with 17 bases in the middle. The germline gives CDR1 LGHNA, CDR2 YNFKEQ. This CDR3 has 17 amino acids. The CDR3 region is CASSQDAIAIDHNEQFF. The CDR3 nucleotides are TGTGCCAGCAGCCAAGATGCCATAGCGATAGACCACAATGAGCAGTTCTTC.

The chain recombines TRBV4-1 with TRBJ1-6, with TRBD1 matching over 7 bases. J gave up 6 bases and V 1 base, and 3 bases lay outside the gene matches. The germline V gene has CDR1 MGHRA and CDR2 YSYEKL. This CDR3 spans 15 amino acids. CDR3 coding DNA: TGCGCCAGCAGCCAAGTACAGGGGACTAATTCACCCCTCCACTTT. Its translation is CASSQVQGTNSPLHF.

The chain has TRBV9 and TRBJ1-3; no firm D call. The CDR3 consists of 16 residues. V lost 9 bases, J lost 2 bases, and 21 bases lay in between. Germline V gene lookup returns CDR1 SGDLS and CDR2 YYNGEE. The CDR3 nucleotides read TGTGCCACCAAGCCCGGGCCTGGGTCGGCTGGAAACACCATATATTTT. Protein sequence: CATKPGPGSAGNTIYF.